The source of this T cell receptor (beta chain) is a study of T cells in severe cutaneous drug reactions. Whole-study context: Blister fluid/cells and PBMC came from acute- or recovery-stage patients.

Bulk and single-cell libraries used iRepertoire multiplex PCR with TCR subtype-specific primers. Bulk TCR libraries started from roughly 100-500 ng RNA per sample. TCRdb re-called the multiplex PCR reads and gives one entry per CDR3 protein, without DNA. The listing records more than 20,000 distinct CDR3 sequences. General study findings and limits: A public TCRbeta CDR3 appeared in all seven CBZ-SJS/TEN blister samples, averaging approximately 13%.

The CDR3 length is 15 residues. Germline CDR1 reads SGHDT; CDR2 reads YYEEEE. A word on this clonotype: What it binds is not known.

Sequenced patients had Stevens-Johnson syndrome or toxic epidermal necrolysis caused by carbamazepine. This rearrangement joins TRBV5-6 to TRBJ2-5; the TRBD2 assignment by TCRdb is unverifiable without DNA. The receptor was isolated from a human donor with toxic epidermal necrolysis, a severe cutaneous drug reaction. The specimen sequenced was PBMCs. The CDR3 sequence: CASSLSGSNSETQYF.